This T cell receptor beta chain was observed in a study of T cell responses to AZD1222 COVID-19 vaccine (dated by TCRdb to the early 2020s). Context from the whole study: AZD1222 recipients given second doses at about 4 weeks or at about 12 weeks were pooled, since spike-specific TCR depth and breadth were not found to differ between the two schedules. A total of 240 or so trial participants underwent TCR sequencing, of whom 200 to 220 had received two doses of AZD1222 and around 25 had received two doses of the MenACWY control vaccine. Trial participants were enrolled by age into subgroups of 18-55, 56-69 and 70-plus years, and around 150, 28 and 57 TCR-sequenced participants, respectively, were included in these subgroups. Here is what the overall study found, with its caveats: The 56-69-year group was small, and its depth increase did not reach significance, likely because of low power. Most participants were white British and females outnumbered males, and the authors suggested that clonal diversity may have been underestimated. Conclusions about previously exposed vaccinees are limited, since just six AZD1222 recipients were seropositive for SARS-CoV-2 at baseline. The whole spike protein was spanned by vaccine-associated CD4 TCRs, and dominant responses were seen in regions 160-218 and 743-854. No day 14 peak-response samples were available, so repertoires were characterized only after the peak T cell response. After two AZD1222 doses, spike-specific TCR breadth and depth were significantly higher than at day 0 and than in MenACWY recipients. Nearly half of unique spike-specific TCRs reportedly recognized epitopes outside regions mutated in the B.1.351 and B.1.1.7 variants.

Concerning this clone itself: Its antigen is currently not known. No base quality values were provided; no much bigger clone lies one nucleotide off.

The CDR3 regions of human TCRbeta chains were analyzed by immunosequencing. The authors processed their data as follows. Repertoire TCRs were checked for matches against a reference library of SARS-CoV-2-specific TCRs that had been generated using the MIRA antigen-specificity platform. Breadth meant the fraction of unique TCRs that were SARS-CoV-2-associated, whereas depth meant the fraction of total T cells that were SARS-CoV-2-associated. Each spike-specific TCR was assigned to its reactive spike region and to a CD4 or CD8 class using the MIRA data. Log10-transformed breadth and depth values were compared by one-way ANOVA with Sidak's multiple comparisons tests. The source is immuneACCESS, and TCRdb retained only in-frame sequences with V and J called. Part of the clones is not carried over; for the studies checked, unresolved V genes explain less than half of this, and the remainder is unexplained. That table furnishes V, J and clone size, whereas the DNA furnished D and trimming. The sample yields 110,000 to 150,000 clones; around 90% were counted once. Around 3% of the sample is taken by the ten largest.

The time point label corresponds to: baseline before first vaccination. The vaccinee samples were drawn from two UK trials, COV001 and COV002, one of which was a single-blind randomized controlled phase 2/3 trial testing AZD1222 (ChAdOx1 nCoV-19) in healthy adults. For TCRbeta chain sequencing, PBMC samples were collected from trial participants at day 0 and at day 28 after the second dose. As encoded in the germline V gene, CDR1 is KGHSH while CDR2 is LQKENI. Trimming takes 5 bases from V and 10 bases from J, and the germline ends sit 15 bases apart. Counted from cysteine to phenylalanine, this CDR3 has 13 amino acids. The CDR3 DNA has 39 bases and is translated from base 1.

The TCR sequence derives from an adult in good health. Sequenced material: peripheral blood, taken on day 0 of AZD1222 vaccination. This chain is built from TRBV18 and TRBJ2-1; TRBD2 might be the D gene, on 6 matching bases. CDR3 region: CASSSQLANEQFF. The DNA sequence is TGTGCCAGCTCATCCCAACTAGCTAACGAGCAGTTCTTC.